Listed below are T cell receptor beta chains from one sample, sequenced in a study of cytomegalovirus exposure and HLA in healthy donors. Some clones are missing from TCRdb's copy, which holds only in-frame ones; the method was immunoSEQ multiplex PCR. The sample has about 200,000 clones; 83% are singletons. Material: PBMCs. The receptors come from a woman in her late teens or twenties in good health and CMV-seronegative. Each CDR3 is given with its conserved first and last residue. Each record gives: J gene, clone size, D gene, V gene, CDR3 protein, CDR3 DNA. D genes are given only for firm matches. Rows may omit the clone size; those that give it use once, few, many or a size class.

TRBJ2-5	-	TRBD2	TRBV6-1	CASSAGGGPQETQYF	TGTGCCAGCAGCGCCGGGGGGGGACCCCAAGAGACCCAGTACTTC
TRBJ1-1	-	-	TRBV6-5	CASSYSTFLRATEAFF	TGTGCCAGCAGTTACTCGACTTTCCTCCGGGCAACTGAAGCTTTCTTT
TRBJ2-2	-	-	TRBV9	CASSVGRAGELFF	TGTGCCAGCAGCGTAGGTAGGGCCGGGGAGCTGTTTTTT
TRBJ2-7	few	-	TRBV6-1	CASSEGYEQYF	TGTGCCAGCAGTGAAGGCTACGAGCAGTACTTC
TRBJ2-7	-	TRBD1	TRBV5-6	CASSTGGRSYEQYF	TGTGCCAGCAGCACAGGGGGTAGGTCCTACGAGCAGTACTTC
TRBJ1-3	-	-	TRBV30	CAWSVDKGVNTIYF	TGTGCCTGGAGTGTAGATAAGGGAGTAAACACCATATATTTT
TRBJ2-3	-	TRBD2	TRBV5-1	CASSQASGSTDTQYF	TGCGCCAGCAGCCAAGCTAGCGGGAGCACAGATACGCAGTATTTT
TRBJ1-5	-	-	TRBV28	CASSLEQGNEAYGNQPQHF	TGTGCCAGCAGTCTCGAACAGGGAAATGAGGCGTATGGCAATCAGCCCCAGCATTTT
TRBJ2-7	few	TRBD1	TRBV15	CATSREDRGTAIAEQYF	TGTGCCACCAGCAGAGAGGACAGGGGGACAGCGATCGCCGAGCAGTACTTC
TRBJ2-7	-	-	TRBV28	CASSPVAGSYEQYF	TGTGCCAGCAGCCCCGTGGCAGGCTCCTACGAGCAGTACTTC
TRBJ1-5	-	-	TRBV6-6	CASSYGYQPQHF	TGTGCCAGCAGTTATGGCTATCAGCCCCAGCATTTT
TRBJ2-1	many	TRBD2	TRBV10-2	CASMGLAGDNEQFF	TGCGCCAGCATGGGGCTAGCGGGAGACAATGAGCAGTTCTTC
TRBJ1-4	-	TRBD1	TRBV27	CASSLGTGREKLFF	TGTGCCAGCAGTTTAGGGACAGGGCGTGAAAAACTGTTTTTT
TRBJ2-1	-	-	TRBV5-5	CASSPRPPYNEQFF	TGTGCCAGCAGCCCACGCCCTCCCTACAATGAGCAGTTCTTC
TRBJ2-1	few	TRBD2	TRBV27	CASSLSGGLAGNEQFF	TGTGCCAGCAGTTTATCCGGGGGACTAGCGGGGAATGAGCAGTTCTTC
TRBJ2-1	-	TRBD2	TRBV4-1	CASSQPGGGPEQFF	TGCGCCAGCAGCCAGCCGGGAGGGGGGCCTGAGCAGTTCTTC
TRBJ1-2	few	-	TRBV6-6	CASSLTGSGGGYTF	TGTGCCAGCAGTTTAACAGGGAGCGGCGGCGGCTACACCTTC
TRBJ1-2	-	TRBD1	TRBV6-5	CASRARWDREYGYTF	TGTGCCAGCAGGGCTCGGTGGGACAGGGAGTATGGCTACACCTTC
TRBJ2-7	few	TRBD2	TRBV7-9	CACGGTLSYEQYF	TGTGCCTGCGGGGGGACACTCTCCTACGAGCAGTACTTC
TRBJ1-6	-	-	TRBV7-2	CASSPRGAPLHF	TGTGCCAGCAGCCCCCGGGGGGCACCCCTCCACTTT
TRBJ2-1	-	TRBD2	TRBV11-3	CASSLVPSGRAIREFF	TGTGCCAGCAGCTTAGTGCCTAGCGGGAGGGCCATCAGGGAGTTCTTC
TRBJ1-5	-	-	TRBV6-6	CASSQGTNQPQHF	TGTGCCAGCAGTCAGGGAACCAATCAGCCCCAGCATTTT
TRBJ2-5	-	-	TRBV19	CASSTTAFDETQYF	TGTGCCAGTAGTACTACAGCGTTTGATGAGACCCAGTACTTC
TRBJ2-5	-	-	TRBV7-8	CASSLNWDQETQYF	TGTGCCAGCAGCTTAAATTGGGACCAAGAGACCCAGTACTTC
TRBJ2-4	-	-	TRBV11-2	CASSSAAGYVKNIQYF	TGTGCCAGCAGCAGTGCTGCGGGATATGTCAAAAACATTCAGTACTTC
TRBJ2-1	-	TRBD2	TRBV11-2	CASSTTSGGVEQFF	TGTGCCAGCAGCACGACTAGCGGGGGTGTTGAGCAGTTCTTC
TRBJ1-1	-	TRBD1	TRBV30	CAWSSGGKAFF	TGTGCCTGGAGCTCAGGGGGCAAAGCTTTCTTT
TRBJ2-2	-	TRBD1	TRBV11-3	CASSPGQGAWELFF	TGTGCCAGCAGCCCTGGACAGGGTGCCTGGGAGCTGTTTTTT
TRBJ1-2	few	TRBD1	TRBV27	CASSLRGQVLNYGYTF	TGTGCCAGCAGTTTAAGGGGACAGGTCTTAAACTATGGCTACACCTTC
TRBJ2-7	-	TRBD2	TRBV4-1	CASSPFRGRGDEQYF	TGCGCCAGCAGTCCCTTTCGCGGGAGGGGGGACGAGCAGTACTTC
TRBJ2-3	-	-	TRBV28	CATSTDTQYF	TGTGCCACATCCACAGATACGCAGTATTTT
TRBJ2-2	-	-	TRBV9	CASSVISGAGTGELFF	TGTGCCAGCAGCGTAATATCCGGGGCAGGCACCGGGGAGCTGTTTTTT
TRBJ2-7	-	-	TRBV11-2	CASSSAPQQYF	TGTGCCAGCAGCTCCGCGCCCCAGCAGTACTTC
TRBJ1-2	few	-	TRBV30	CAWSVQEGNGYTF	TGTGCCTGGAGTGTACAGGAGGGGAACGGCTACACCTTC
TRBJ2-2	-	-	TRBV5-1	CASSSPTHTGELFF	TGCGCCAGCAGCTCCCCGACACACACCGGGGAGCTGTTTTTT
TRBJ1-5	-	-	TRBV6-5	CASSPPGVGNQPQHF	TGTGCCAGCAGTCCCCCCGGGGTCGGCAATCAGCCCCAGCATTTT
TRBJ2-6	-	-	TRBV19	CASSIHRSGANVLTF	TGTGCCAGTAGTATCCACCGCTCTGGGGCCAACGTCCTGACTTTC
TRBJ2-1	-	TRBD2	TRBV27	CASSSLTSGRSGNEQFF	TGTGCCAGCAGTTCCCTGACTAGCGGGAGGTCGGGCAATGAGCAGTTCTTC
TRBJ1-2	few	-	TRBV19	CASTVTDNYGYTF	TGTGCCAGTACGGTGACAGATAACTATGGCTACACCTTC
TRBJ1-1	few	TRBD1	TRBV19	CASSQGANTEAFF	TGTGCCAGTTCCCAGGGGGCCAACACTGAAGCTTTCTTT
TRBJ2-6	-	TRBD1	TRBV13	CASSFGQGAAGANVLTF	TGTGCCAGCAGCTTCGGACAGGGGGCGGCTGGGGCCAACGTCCTGACTTTC
TRBJ1-1	few	-	TRBV5-1	CASSLGINTEAFF	TGCGCCAGCAGCTTGGGGATTAACACTGAAGCTTTCTTT
TRBJ1-1	-	-	TRBV18	CATLSGGVRNTEAFF	TGTGCCACCCTCTCGGGGGGGGTGAGGAACACTGAAGCTTTCTTT
TRBJ2-1	few	-	TRBV18	CASSPGPLIGQFF	TGTGCCAGCTCACCGGGACCGTTGATAGGGCAGTTCTTC
TRBJ2-3	-	-	TRBV5-1	CASSLYGVWADTQYF	TGCGCCAGCAGCTTGTACGGGGTCTGGGCAGATACGCAGTATTTT
TRBJ2-7	-	TRBD1	TRBV6-5	CASIDRDRTYEQYF	TGTGCCAGCATCGACCGGGACAGGACCTACGAGCAGTACTTC
TRBJ1-5	-	-	TRBV2	CASSAGGSNQPQHF	TGTGCCAGCAGTGCCGGGGGAAGCAATCAGCCCCAGCATTTT
TRBJ2-1	-	-	TRBV6-5	CASSYLDQHELDEQFF	TGTGCCAGCAGTTACCTGGACCAGCACGAGTTGGATGAGCAGTTCTTC